This T cell receptor beta chain was captured by sequencing in a study of blood T cell repertoires in COVID-19. Looking at the study overall: Italy, Spain and the United States were the sources of the convalescent and acute COVID-19 samples. Nucleic acid was either cDNA or gDNA, and it came from T cells, B-cell-depleted T cells, or PBMCs.

Germline assignment: CDR1 SGHDT and CDR2 YYEEEE. Trimming removed 3 bases from V and 7 bases from J; junction bases left unmatched: 7. There are 15 residues in the CDR3. Original processing methods: Amplification from reference gene primers served as the basis for estimated nucleated cell counts. Clones were sequenced by immunoSEQ multiplex PCR, and TCRdb holds only the in-frame ones, with some missing. That table gives V, J and clone size, and the DNA gave D and trimming. Of 95,000 to 150,000 clones listed, about 79% were seen once; the top ten hold more than 4.5%. Sequencing was done on a sample of peripheral blood. The chain couples TRBV5-6 to TRBJ1-2; TRBD1 aligns across 12 bases. The receptor was derived from a woman in her 70s with acute or convalescent COVID-19. CDR3 region: CASSSPGQGASGYTF. In DNA form, the CDR3 reads TGTGCCAGCAGCTCACCGGGACAGGGGGCAAGTGGCTACACCTTC.